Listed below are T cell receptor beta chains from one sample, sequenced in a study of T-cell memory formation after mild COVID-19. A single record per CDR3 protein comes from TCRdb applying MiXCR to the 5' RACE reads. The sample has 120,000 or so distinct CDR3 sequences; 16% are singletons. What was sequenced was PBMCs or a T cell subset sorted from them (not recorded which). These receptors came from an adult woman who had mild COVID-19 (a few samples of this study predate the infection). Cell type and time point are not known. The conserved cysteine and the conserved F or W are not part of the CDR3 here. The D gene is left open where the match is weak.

CDR3aa: ASSLTLFAKNIQY
v_gene: TRBV7-2
d_gene: -

CDR3aa: ASSVRGSTGLHNPLSYGYT
v_gene: TRBV6-5
d_gene: TRBD1

CDR3aa: ASSSGQGGTEAQH
v_gene: TRBV12-3/TRBV12-4
d_gene: TRBD1

CDR3aa: ASSEGSQGHREQY
v_gene: TRBV5-1
d_gene: TRBD1

CDR3aa: ASSYERRNTEAF
v_gene: TRBV7-2
d_gene: -

CDR3aa: ATSDPRDRQPQH
v_gene: TRBV24-1
d_gene: -

CDR3aa: SGGLAGSTDTQY
v_gene: TRBV20-1
d_gene: TRBD2

CDR3aa: ASSILRMGGETQY
v_gene: TRBV19
d_gene: -

CDR3aa: ASSEAGVYQETQY
v_gene: TRBV2
d_gene: -

CDR3aa: ASSYRQGDPYEQY
v_gene: TRBV6-2/TRBV6-3
d_gene: TRBD1

CDR3aa: ASSPEGVQPQH
v_gene: TRBV4-1
d_gene: -

CDR3aa: AWSVDQKAF
v_gene: TRBV30
d_gene: -

CDR3aa: ASSLKRDTEAF
v_gene: TRBV7-3
d_gene: -

CDR3aa: ASSPGDRGFTEAF
v_gene: TRBV19
d_gene: TRBD1

CDR3aa: ASSSFVGSANQPQH
v_gene: TRBV6-1
d_gene: -

CDR3aa: ASSLDQTVQETQY
v_gene: TRBV12-3/TRBV12-4
d_gene: -

CDR3aa: ASSLTGDTEAF
v_gene: TRBV5-1
d_gene: -

CDR3aa: ASSPYTVNTGELF
v_gene: TRBV18
d_gene: -

CDR3aa: SALDRGDEGYT
v_gene: TRBV29-1
d_gene: TRBD1

CDR3aa: ASSYLFTGNTDTQY
v_gene: TRBV6-5
d_gene: -

CDR3aa: ASSQEEETSYEQY
v_gene: TRBV4-3
d_gene: -

CDR3aa: ASSLVDRGGYGYT
v_gene: TRBV5-1
d_gene: TRBD1

CDR3aa: ASSAGAPRDIQY
v_gene: TRBV9
d_gene: -

CDR3aa: ATSREGATGAFYGYT
v_gene: TRBV15
d_gene: -

CDR3aa: ASSTGHLNTEAF
v_gene: TRBV9
d_gene: -

CDR3aa: ASTAGQETQY
v_gene: TRBV12-3/TRBV12-4
d_gene: -

CDR3aa: ASSIARVNTEAF
v_gene: TRBV19
d_gene: -

CDR3aa: ASSLAGTDGTEAF
v_gene: TRBV5-1
d_gene: TRBD1

CDR3aa: ASSQKQLQRTNEKLF
v_gene: TRBV3-1
d_gene: -

CDR3aa: ASSLGTGTGELF
v_gene: TRBV9
d_gene: TRBD1

CDR3aa: ASSLKGELF
v_gene: TRBV7-3
d_gene: -

CDR3aa: ASSLDWGLNTGELF
v_gene: TRBV11-2
d_gene: -

CDR3aa: ATRRGGGPETQY
v_gene: TRBV15
d_gene: -

CDR3aa: ATHGGSEFSQPQH
v_gene: TRBV19
d_gene: -

CDR3aa: ASTSQGNSPLH
v_gene: TRBV6-6
d_gene: -

CDR3aa: ASSFTRYPYNSPLH
v_gene: TRBV7-8
d_gene: -

CDR3aa: ASSLETNIQY
v_gene: TRBV7-9
d_gene: -

CDR3aa: ASSPIGTNTGELF
v_gene: TRBV12-3/TRBV12-4
d_gene: -

CDR3aa: ASSLVPGSDTQY
v_gene: TRBV5-1
d_gene: -

CDR3aa: ASSLDLRTEAF
v_gene: TRBV11-2
d_gene: -

CDR3aa: ASSLTPSTDTQY
v_gene: TRBV7-3
d_gene: -

CDR3aa: SVGYGGSTDTQY
v_gene: TRBV29-1
d_gene: -

CDR3aa: ASRSRVSNQPQH
v_gene: TRBV2
d_gene: -

CDR3aa: ASSQDRLAGLGTGELF
v_gene: TRBV4-3
d_gene: TRBD2

CDR3aa: ASSFSLRGTYNEQF
v_gene: TRBV9
d_gene: TRBD2

CDR3aa: ASSVAPAGEVHEQF
v_gene: TRBV9
d_gene: TRBD2

CDR3aa: ASSIPSGGPPDTQY
v_gene: TRBV12-3/TRBV12-4
d_gene: TRBD2

CDR3aa: ATSDFDSPEVYGYT
v_gene: TRBV24-1
d_gene: -

CDR3aa: ASSLTGGYLAEAF
v_gene: TRBV7-8
d_gene: TRBD1

CDR3aa: ASSLETRAVRPGYNEQF
v_gene: TRBV7-2
d_gene: -

CDR3aa: ASRGVGAEYNEQF
v_gene: TRBV9
d_gene: -

CDR3aa: ASSQDVIAAGELF
v_gene: TRBV14
d_gene: -

CDR3aa: ASSLAFLVENTGELF
v_gene: TRBV7-9
d_gene: -

CDR3aa: ASSQEIAAAYEQY
v_gene: TRBV3-1
d_gene: -

CDR3aa: ASSQGYRGRNQPQH
v_gene: TRBV4-2
d_gene: TRBD1